One T cell receptor beta chain is described in this entry. The antigen is undetermined. Thawed PBMCs were FACS-sorted into unstimulated CD4+CD25+CD127- regulatory T cells, CD4+CD25- non-regulatory cells, CD4 and CD8 cells. The CDR3 sequence is 12 residues long. V lost 7 bases and J lost 1, with 7 bases in between. Germline values: CDR1 MGHRA, CDR2 YSYEKL. These data originate in a study of Tregs in tolerant kidney transplant recipients. The study, taken as a whole, reports: Activated donor B cell expansion appeared to reveal the most relevant donor-specific TCRbeta repertoire. Biological reproducibility was not directly addressed, but technical replication error appeared minimal. The small number of patients limits these findings pending further validation.

The method was immunoSEQ multiplex PCR; TCRdb's version includes in-frame clones alone and lacks a portion of them. The sample includes 60,000 or so clones, 65% to 85% of them seen just once. This chain uses TRBV4-1 with TRBJ1-1; D unresolved. The sample was CD4+ T cells from blood. The sequence came from a human donor in good health. CDR3 amino acids: CASTGGNTEAFF. The CDR3 DNA is TGCGCCAGCACCGGAGGGAACACTGAAGCTTTCTTT.